This TCR beta chain was documented in a study of regulatory T cells in long-lasting Graves disease. Study in general: Duration of antithyroid drug therapy among newly diagnosed Graves' patients was under 3 months.

Time point meaning: newly diagnosed GD, antithyroid drugs for less than 3 months. PBMC-derived RNA was used for the TCR library. EDTA tubes received around 10 milliliters of drawn peripheral blood. Trimming cost V 1 base and J 0 bases, with 13 bases left between them. The length of the CDR3 is 16 residues. Germline V gives CDR1 GTSNPN, CDR2 SVGIG (reference sequence). Researchers made TCR beta libraries by using iRepertoire HTBI primers and running Arm-PCR on CDR3 regions. One entry per CDR3 protein results from TCRdb running MiXCR on the multiplex PCR reads. The sample yields 350,000 to 400,000 distinct CDR3 sequences, roughly 17% seen once. This clonotype has ten or more counts. These data were likewise used in another study, on T cells in Graves' hyperthyroidism and ophthalmopathy.

This sequence was found in a young woman with Graves disease. The sequenced sample was peripheral blood mononuclear cells (PBMCs), obtained at new diagnosis, from a patient treated with antithyroid drugs. The V call is TRBV30, the J call TRBJ1-5; D is unresolved. This chain's CDR3 is CAWSEGVGYSNQPQHF. CDR3 sequence (DNA): TGTGCCTGGAGTGAGGGAGTGGGGTATAGCAATCAGCCCCAGCATTTT.